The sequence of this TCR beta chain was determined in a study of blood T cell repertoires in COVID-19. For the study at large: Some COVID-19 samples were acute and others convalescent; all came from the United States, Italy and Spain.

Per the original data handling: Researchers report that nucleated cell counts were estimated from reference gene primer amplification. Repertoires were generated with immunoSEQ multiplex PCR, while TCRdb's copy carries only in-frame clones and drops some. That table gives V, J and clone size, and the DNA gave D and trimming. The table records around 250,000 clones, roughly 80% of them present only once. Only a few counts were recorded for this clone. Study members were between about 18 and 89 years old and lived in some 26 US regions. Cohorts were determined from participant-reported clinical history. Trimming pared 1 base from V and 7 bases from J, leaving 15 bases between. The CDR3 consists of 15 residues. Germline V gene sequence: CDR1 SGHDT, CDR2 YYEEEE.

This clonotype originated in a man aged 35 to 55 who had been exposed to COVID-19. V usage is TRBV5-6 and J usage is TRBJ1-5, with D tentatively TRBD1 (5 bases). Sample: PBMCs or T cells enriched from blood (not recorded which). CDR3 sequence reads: CASSLWGDRIQPQHF. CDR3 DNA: TGTGCCAGCAGCTTGTGGGGCGACCGAATACAGCCCCAGCATTTT.